This entry lists 28 T cell receptor beta chains sequenced from one sample in a study of shared clonotypes between healthy human individuals (dated by TCRdb to 2018 to 2021). To prepare the library, the immunoSEQ multiplex PCR assay was applied. The table comes from immuneACCESS by way of TCRdb, which keeps in-frame sequences with V and J called. Part of the clones is missing from these tables; in studies checked, under half for an unresolved V gene and the rest for unknown reasons. The sample table lists over a million clones, roughly 96% of them with a count of one. Jointly, the top ten make up 1.2% of the sample. Sequenced: naive CD4+ T cells sorted from blood. What this sample's cell subset or site label stands for: CD45RA+ positively selected. These receptors were collected from a man aged 25 to 45 in good health.

This chain joins TRBV7-2 and TRBJ1-2; D might be TRBD1 (6 bases). V lost 1 base, J lost 3 bases, and 12 bases lay in between. In germline, CDR1 is SGHTA, CDR2 FQGNSA. The length of the CDR3 is 15 residues. This CDR3 is CASSLVMGADYGYTF. In nucleotides, the CDR3 is TGTGCCAGCAGCTTAGTGATGGGGGCCGACTATGGCTACACCTTC.

The chain joins TRBV25-1 to TRBJ1-2; tentative D call: TRBD1 (5 bases). V was clipped by 5 bases and J by 5 bases, with 18 bases between them. CDR1 is MGHDK, CDR2 SYGVNS, per germline. This CDR3 spans 15 amino acids. The CDR3 region has the DNA TGTGCCAGCAGTAAAGGGGTCCAGGACCGATATGGCTACACCTTC. Translating it yields CASSKGVQDRYGYTF.

The chain has TRBV7-9 and TRBJ1-2; 7 bases align to TRBD1. The CDR3 is 14 residues long. CDR1 is SEHNR and CDR2 is FQNEAQ in the germline V gene (reference sequence). With 5 bases clipped from V and 4 bases from J, the junction kept 7 bases outside the gene matches. CDR3: CASSTQTGSYGYTF. DNA of the CDR3: TGTGCCAGCAGCACCCAGACAGGGTCCTATGGCTACACCTTC. Variable domain in full (rest from reference TRBV7-9 and TRBJ1-2): DTGVSQNPRHKITKRGQNVTFRCDPISEHNRLYWYRQTLGQGPEFLTYFQNEAQLEKSRLLSDRFSAERPKGSFSTLEIQRTEQGDSAMYLCASSTQTGSYGYTFGSGTRLTVV.

The rearrangement links TRBV7-2 to TRBJ2-7; D is ambiguous. Germline CDR1 reads SGHTA; CDR2 reads FQGNSA. CDR3 length: 13 residues. V was cut by 5 bases and J by 0 bases, with 8 bases left in between. CDR3 bases: TGTGCCAGCAGCCAAATACGCTCCTACGAGCAGTACTTC. The encoded protein is CASSQIRSYEQYF.

This chain connects TRBV10-3 to TRBJ2-5, with 10 bases that match TRBD1. The CDR3 is 17 residues long. Germline CDR1 reads ENHRY; CDR2 reads SYGVKD. The J segment lost 4 bases and the V segment lost 3 bases, leaving 11 bases of the junction unmatched. Here the CDR3 DNA reads TGTGCCATCAGTGATGGTGGCTGGACAGGGGGAATAGAGACCCAGTACTTC. As protein: CAISDGGWTGGIETQYF.

The chain couples TRBV7-8 to TRBJ2-1; D is unclear. Germline V gives CDR1 SGHVS, CDR2 FQNEAQ. This CDR3 contains 15 residues. Trimming left V 3 bases short and J 0 bases short, with 9 bases between. This CDR3 is CASSFGGSSYNEQFF. Here the CDR3 DNA reads TGTGCCAGCAGCTTTGGCGGAAGCTCCTACAATGAGCAGTTCTTC.

The chain uses TRBV5-1 and TRBJ1-1; D gene unclear. The CDR3 totals 14 residues. Trimming shortened V by 3 bases and J by 1 base, and 10 bases separated the two germline ends. Germline values: CDR1 SGHRS, CDR2 YFSETQ. In DNA, the CDR3 is TGCGCCAGCAGCTCGCTCCTGCGGAACACTGAAGCTTTCTTT. The encoded protein is CASSSLLRNTEAFF. Full variable domain (rest looked up from reference TRBV5-1 and TRBJ1-1): KAGVTQTPRYLIKTRGQQVTLSCSPISGHRSVSWYQQTPGQGLQFLFEYFSETQRNKGNFPGRFSGRQFSNSRSEMNVSTLELGDSALYLCASSSLLRNTEAFFGQGTRLTVV.

Regarding this clone: One end of the junction is discordant with germline, which a read error may explain. Other DNA sequences in this specimen translate into the identical CDR3. This chain uses TRBV7-6 with TRBJ2-3; 11 bases map to TRBD2. This CDR3 is built from 16 residues. Germline V lookup: CDR1 SGHVS, CDR2 FNYEAQ. This CDR3 is CASSLGTSGSRDTQYF. The DNA for the CDR3 is TGTGCCAGCAGCTTAGGTACTAGCGGGAGCAGAGATACGCAGTATTTT.

The rearrangement joins TRBV7-8 to TRBJ2-7; 7 bases map to TRBD2. V lost 4 bases to trimming and J lost 4 bases; unmatched junction nucleotides: 10. The CDR3 consists of 15 residues. Germline CDR1 reads SGHVS; CDR2 reads FQNEAQ. The CDR3 sequence: CASSSRLAGAYEQYF. CDR3 in DNA: TGTGCCAGCAGCTCTAGACTAGCCGGTGCTTACGAGCAGTACTTC.

This sequence joins TRBV6-5 and TRBJ1-5; a weak D match, TRBD1 (5 bases). V was cut by 2 bases and J by 3 bases, with 14 bases left in between. The CDR3 length is 16 residues. Germline V gene sequence: CDR1 MNHEY, CDR2 SVGAGI. CDR3 DNA: TGTGCCAGCAGTTACGGGGGATCCGAAAACAATCAGCCCCAGCATTTT. Encoded protein: CASSYGGSENNQPQHF.

The rearrangement links TRBV28 to TRBJ1-2; 8 bases line up with TRBD1. V shed 5 bases, J shed 7 bases, and the junction held 9 bases outside the gene matches. In germline, CDR1 is MDHEN, CDR2 SYDVKM. This CDR3 region has 14 residues. The CDR3 loop is CASSPVRGRFGYTF. CDR3 in DNA: TGTGCCAGCAGTCCCGTCAGGGGGCGGTTTGGCTACACCTTC.

The J gene is TRBJ2-1, the V gene TRBV28; 9 bases map to TRBD2. V dropped 3 bases and J dropped 4; count of bases not matched to a gene: 7. This CDR3 has 16 amino acids. Germline V lookup: CDR1 MDHEN, CDR2 SYDVKM. The chain's CDR3 is CASSFSGSKDYNEQFF. In nucleotides, the CDR3 is TGTGCCAGCAGTTTTAGCGGGAGTAAGGATTACAATGAGCAGTTCTTC.

This clone showed up just once. The sample has other DNA sequences that encode this CDR3 too. The chain joins TRBV5-1 to TRBJ2-2, with D unclear. Germline V gene sequence: CDR1 SGHRS, CDR2 YFSETQ. The length of the CDR3 is 15 residues. V was pared by 1 base and J by 1 base, with 8 bases between. CDR3 DNA sequence: TGCGCCAGCAGCTTGTCGGCAGGGAACACCGGGGAGCTGTTTTTT. Its protein is CASSLSAGNTGELFF.

This chain connects TRBV5-5 to TRBJ2-3, with D unresolved. The CDR3 spans 14 residues. The germline CDR1 and CDR2 sequences are SGHKS and YYEKEE (reference sequence). V was trimmed by 2 bases and J by 5 bases, leaving 12 bases between them. In DNA, the CDR3 is TGTGCCAGCAGCTTAGGTGGGTATGGAGATACGCAGTATTTT. Its translation: CASSLGGYGDTQYF.

DNA for the CDR3: TGTGCCAGCTCGGCACCGGGCAATGAAGCTTTCTTT. Its protein is CASSAPGNEAFF. The chain combines TRBV18 with TRBJ1-1; D is undetermined. The CDR3 loop spans 12 amino acids. Germline V gene sequence: CDR1 KGHSH, CDR2 LQKENI. V was shortened by 6 bases and J by 7 bases, with 12 bases between the two germline ends. Using reference TRBV18 and TRBJ1-1 for the parts outside the CDR3, the full variable domain is NAGVMQNPRHLVRRRGQEARLRCSPMKGHSHVYWYRQLPEEGLKFMVYLQKENIIDESGMPKERFSAEFPKEGPSILRIQQVVRGDSAAYFCASSAPGNEAFFGQGTRLTVV.

The rearrangement links TRBV28 to TRBJ1-2; D not certain. From germline, CDR1 is MDHEN and CDR2 SYDVKM. This CDR3 spans 13 amino acids. V was cut by 3 bases and J by 4 bases, with 9 bases left in between. The CDR3 loop reads CASSFAARYGYTF. The CDR3 coding sequence is TGTGCCAGCAGTTTCGCAGCCCGCTATGGCTACACCTTC.

This rearrangement joins TRBV2 to TRBJ2-7; 7 bases agree with TRBD2. This CDR3 spans 15 amino acids. Germline V lookup: CDR1 SNHLY, CDR2 FYNNEI. V lost 4 bases, J lost 0 bases, and 6 bases stayed unmatched. CDR3 DNA sequence: TGTGCCAGCAGTGTTAGCGGGTTAAGCTCCTACGAGCAGTACTTC. Translating it yields CASSVSGLSSYEQYF.

The CDR3 reads CASSERKLVVRDGDLNTEAFF. CDR3 DNA sequence: TGTGCCAGCAGTGAACGCAAGTTGGTAGTAAGGGATGGGGACCTGAACACTGAAGCTTTCTTT. The J gene is TRBJ1-1, the V gene TRBV6-1; maybe TRBD1 (5 bases). This CDR3 has 21 amino acids. Germline CDR1 MNHNS, CDR2 SASEGT. Trimming stripped 2 bases from V and 0 bases from J, with 28 bases between.

CDR3 nucleotide sequence: TGTGCCAGCAGCTTAAGCCTCTCCGTGTTTCGAGAGACCCAGTACTTC. The encoded protein is CASSLSLSVFRETQYF. The chain joins TRBV7-2 to TRBJ2-5; no firm D call. The CDR3 runs 16 residues. The germline V gene has CDR1 SGHTA and CDR2 FQGNSA. V lost 2 bases, J lost 4 bases, and 17 bases lay in between.

A note on this clone: Other nucleotide sequences from this sample produce the same CDR3. The rearrangement joins TRBV6-5 to TRBJ1-1; a weak D match, TRBD1 (6 bases). There are 11 residues in the CDR3. CDR1 is MNHEY, CDR2 SVGAGI, per germline. V lost 2 bases and J 11 bases, leaving 9 bases between the germline ends. The CDR3 reads CASSYRGEAFF. The CDR3, as DNA: TGTGCCAGCAGTTACAGGGGGGAGGCTTTCTTT.

The V call is TRBV9, the J call TRBJ2-1; 10 bases fit TRBD2. V trimming: 3 bases; J trimming: 2 bases; junction bases outside the gene matches: 11. Per germline, CDR1 SGDLS and CDR2 YYNGEE. The CDR3 has 18 amino acids. The CDR3 reads CASSGEGGSGRAYNEQFF. CDR3 bases: TGTGCCAGCAGCGGAGAGGGGGGCAGCGGGAGGGCCTACAATGAGCAGTTCTTC.

The genes are TRBV19 and TRBJ2-2; 10 bases align to TRBD2. The CDR3 is made up of 15 amino acids. Losses at the gene ends were 3 bases for V and 6 bases for J; bases not matched to a gene: 4. The V gene's germline CDR1 is LNHDA and CDR2 SQIVND (reference sequence). The CDR3 coding sequence is TGTGCCAGTAGTATGCTAGCGGGAGTCCCCGGGGAGCTGTTTTTT. As protein: CASSMLAGVPGELFF.

V gene TRBV29-1 combines with J gene TRBJ2-2; 11 nucleotides align to TRBD2. The CDR3 length is 15 residues. The germline gives CDR1 SQVTM, CDR2 ANQGSEA. V trimming: 4 bases; J trimming: 5 bases; junction bases outside the gene matches: 6. DNA of the CDR3: TGCAGCGTTGTACTAGCGGGAGTTGGGACCGGGGAGCTGTTTTTT. It encodes CSVVLAGVGTGELFF.

This clone was counted between two and nine times. Other DNA sequences in the sample encode the same CDR3. The chain recombines TRBV28 with TRBJ2-5; 7 bases agree with TRBD1. CDR1 and CDR2 (germline): MDHEN, SYDVKM. V lost 4 bases to trimming and J lost 2 bases; unmatched junction nucleotides: 1. The CDR3 covers 13 residues. DNA for the CDR3: TGTGCCAGCAGTTCGGGACAGCAAGAGACCCAGTACTTC. It yields the protein CASSSGQQETQYF. Full variable domain (remainder filled in from reference TRBV28 and TRBJ2-5): DVKVTQSSRYLVKRTGEKVFLECVQDMDHENMFWYRQDPGLGLRLIYFSYDVKMKEKGDIPEGYSVSREKKERFSLILESASTNQTSMYLCASSSGQQETQYFGPGTRLLVL.

About this clone itself: The identical CDR3 is also encoded by other nucleotide sequences in the sample. The chain is built from TRBV18 and TRBJ2-7; maybe TRBD1 (8 bases). The CDR3 runs 14 residues. Germline-derived CDR1 and CDR2 are KGHSH and LQKENI. V was trimmed by 2 bases and J by 3 bases, leaving 11 bases between them. The CDR3 nucleotides read TGTGCCAGCTCACCAACAGGGGGGGGCTACGAGCAGTACTTC. Its translation: CASSPTGGGYEQYF.

The rearrangement uses TRBV5-1 and TRBJ2-1; 9 bases are a match to TRBD2. The ends lost 4 bases at V and 0 bases at J; junction bases unmatched: 5. Germline values: CDR1 SGHRS, CDR2 YFSETQ. The CDR3 has 16 amino acids. This CDR3 reads CASSRLAGSSYNEQFF. In DNA, the CDR3 is TGCGCCAGCAGCCGGCTAGCGGGGAGCTCCTACAATGAGCAGTTCTTC.

This rearrangement joins TRBV6-6 to TRBJ1-5; no clear D. CDR3 length: 13 residues. Deletions cut 4 bases from V and 3 bases from J, with 7 bases between. From germline, CDR1 is MNHNY and CDR2 SVGAGI (reference sequence). The CDR3 reads CASSSRHNQPQHF. The CDR3 DNA reads TGTGCCAGCAGTTCGAGACACAATCAGCCCCAGCATTTT.

The chain employs TRBV2 and TRBJ2-7; 9 bases agree with TRBD2. CDR1 is SNHLY, CDR2 FYNNEI, per germline. CDR3 size: 13 residues. The ends lost 7 bases at V and 3 bases at J; junction bases unmatched: 4. CDR3 nucleotides: TGTGCCAGCACCGCGGGAGGGATCTACGAGCAGTACTTC. Protein sequence: CASTAGGIYEQYF. Together with reference TRBV2 and TRBJ2-7, the CDR3 gives the full variable domain: EPEVTQTPSHQVTQMGQEVILRCVPISNHLYFYWYRQILGQKVEFLVSFYNNEISEKSEIFDDQFSVERPDGSNFTLKIRSTKLEDSAMYFCASTAGGIYEQYFGPGTRLTVT.